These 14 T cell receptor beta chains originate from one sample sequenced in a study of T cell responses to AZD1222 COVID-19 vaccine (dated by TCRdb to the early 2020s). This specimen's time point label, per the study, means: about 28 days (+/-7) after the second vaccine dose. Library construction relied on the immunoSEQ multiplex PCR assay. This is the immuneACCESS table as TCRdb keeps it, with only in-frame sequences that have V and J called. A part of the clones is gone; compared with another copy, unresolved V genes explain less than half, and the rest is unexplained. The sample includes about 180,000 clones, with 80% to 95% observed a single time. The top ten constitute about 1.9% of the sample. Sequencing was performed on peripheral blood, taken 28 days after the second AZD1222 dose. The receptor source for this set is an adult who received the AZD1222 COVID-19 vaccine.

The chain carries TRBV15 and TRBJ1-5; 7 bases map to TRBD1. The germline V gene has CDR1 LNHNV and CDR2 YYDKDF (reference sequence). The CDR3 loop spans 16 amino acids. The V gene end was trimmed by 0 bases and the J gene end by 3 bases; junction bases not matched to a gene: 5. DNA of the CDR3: TGTGCCACCAGCAGAGATACAGGACAGGCCAATCAGCCCCAGCATTTT. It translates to CATSRDTGQANQPQHF. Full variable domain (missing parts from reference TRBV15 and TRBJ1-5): DAMVIQNPRYQVTQFGKPVTLSCSQTLNHNVMYWYQQKSSQAPKLLFHYYDKDFNNEADTPDNFQSRRPNTSFCFLDIRSPGLGDTAMYLCATSRDTGQANQPQHFGDGTRLSIL.

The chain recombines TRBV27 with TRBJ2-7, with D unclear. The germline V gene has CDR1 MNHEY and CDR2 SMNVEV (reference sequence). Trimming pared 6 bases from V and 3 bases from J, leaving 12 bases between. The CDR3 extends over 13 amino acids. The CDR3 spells CASSFQDRYEQYF. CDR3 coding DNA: TGTGCCAGCAGCTTTCAGGACCGCTACGAGCAGTACTTC.

In nucleotides, the CDR3 is TGTGCCAGCAGCAGGGGACAGAACACCGGGGAGCTGTTTTTT. The encoded protein is CASSRGQNTGELFF. The chain recombines TRBV7-7 with TRBJ2-2; maybe TRBD1 (6 bases). The V gene's germline CDR1 is SSHAT and CDR2 FNYEAQ (reference sequence). The CDR3 loop spans 14 amino acids. The V and J ends lost 5 bases and 1 base respectively, with 8 bases between them.

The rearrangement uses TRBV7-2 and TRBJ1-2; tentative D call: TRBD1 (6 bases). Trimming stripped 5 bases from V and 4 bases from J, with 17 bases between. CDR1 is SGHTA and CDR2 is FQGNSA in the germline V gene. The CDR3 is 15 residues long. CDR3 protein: CASSKNPQGSYGYTF. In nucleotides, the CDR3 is TGTGCCAGCAGCAAGAACCCACAGGGTTCCTATGGCTACACCTTC.

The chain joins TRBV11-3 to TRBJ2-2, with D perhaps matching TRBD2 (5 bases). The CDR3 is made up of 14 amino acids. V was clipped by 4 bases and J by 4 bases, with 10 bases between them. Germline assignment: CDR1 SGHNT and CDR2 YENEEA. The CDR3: CASSSLASTGELFF. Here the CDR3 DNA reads TGTGCCAGCAGCTCGCTAGCAAGCACCGGGGAGCTGTTTTTT.

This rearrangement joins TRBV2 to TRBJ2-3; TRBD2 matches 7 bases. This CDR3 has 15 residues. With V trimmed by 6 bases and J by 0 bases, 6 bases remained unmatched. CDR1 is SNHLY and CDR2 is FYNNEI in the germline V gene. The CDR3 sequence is CASRAGLSSTDTQYF. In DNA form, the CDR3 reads TGTGCCAGCAGGGCGGGACTATCTAGCACAGATACGCAGTATTTT. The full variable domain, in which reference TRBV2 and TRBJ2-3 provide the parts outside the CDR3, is EPEVTQTPSHQVTQMGQEVILRCVPISNHLYFYWYRQILGQKVEFLVSFYNNEISEKSEIFDDQFSVERPDGSNFTLKIRSTKLEDSAMYFCASRAGLSSTDTQYFGPGTRLTVL.

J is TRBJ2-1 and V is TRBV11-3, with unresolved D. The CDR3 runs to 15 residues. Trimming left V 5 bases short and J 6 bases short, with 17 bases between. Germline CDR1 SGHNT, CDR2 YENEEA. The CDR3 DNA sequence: TGTGCCAGCAGCGAAGACGGTATCGAAGGCAATGAGCAGTTCTTC. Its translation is CASSEDGIEGNEQFF.

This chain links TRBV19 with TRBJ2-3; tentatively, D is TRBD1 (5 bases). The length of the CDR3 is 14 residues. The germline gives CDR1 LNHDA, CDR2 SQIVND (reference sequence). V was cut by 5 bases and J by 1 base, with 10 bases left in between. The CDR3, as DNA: TGTGCCAGTAGTTACCAGACAGGCACAGATACGCAGTATTTT. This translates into CASSYQTGTDTQYF.

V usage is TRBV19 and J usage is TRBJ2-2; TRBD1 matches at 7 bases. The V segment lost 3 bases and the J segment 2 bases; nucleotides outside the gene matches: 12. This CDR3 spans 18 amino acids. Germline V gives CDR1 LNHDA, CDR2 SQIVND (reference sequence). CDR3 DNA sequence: TGTGCCAGTAGTATGATGCTGGGGCAGGGGGTAAACACCGGGGAGCTGTTTTTT. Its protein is CASSMMLGQGVNTGELFF.

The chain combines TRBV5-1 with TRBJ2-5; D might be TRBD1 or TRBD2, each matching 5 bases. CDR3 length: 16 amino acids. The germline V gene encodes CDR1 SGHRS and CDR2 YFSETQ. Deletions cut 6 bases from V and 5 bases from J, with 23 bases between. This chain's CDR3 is CASTYLTAQLGETQYF. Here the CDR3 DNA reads TGCGCCAGCACCTATTTGACAGCTCAACTAGGGGAGACCCAGTACTTC.

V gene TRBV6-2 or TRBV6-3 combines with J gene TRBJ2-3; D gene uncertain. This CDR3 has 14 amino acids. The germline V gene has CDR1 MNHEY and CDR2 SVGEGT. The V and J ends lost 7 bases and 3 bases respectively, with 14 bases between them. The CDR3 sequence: CASIPGPSTDTQYF. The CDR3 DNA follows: TGTGCCAGCATCCCAGGCCCGTCAACAGATACGCAGTATTTT.

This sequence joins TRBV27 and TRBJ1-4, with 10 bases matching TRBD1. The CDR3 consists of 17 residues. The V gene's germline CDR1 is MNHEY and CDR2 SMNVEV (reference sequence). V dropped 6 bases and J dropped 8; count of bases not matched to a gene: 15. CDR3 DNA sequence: TGTGCCAGCAGCGCTGGGGGACAGGGGATTTACTGGGAAAAACTGTTTTTT. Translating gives CASSAGGQGIYWEKLFF.

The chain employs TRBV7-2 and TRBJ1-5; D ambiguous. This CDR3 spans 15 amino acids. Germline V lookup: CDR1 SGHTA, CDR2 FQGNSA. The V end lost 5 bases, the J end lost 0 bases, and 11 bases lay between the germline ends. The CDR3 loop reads CASSISLSSNQPQHF. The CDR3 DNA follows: TGTGCCAGCAGCATCAGTCTGTCTAGCAATCAGCCCCAGCATTTT. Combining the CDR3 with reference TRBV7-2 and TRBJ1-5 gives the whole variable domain GAGVSQSPSNKVTEKGKDVELRCDPISGHTALYWYRQSLGQGLEFLIYFQGNSAPDKSGLPSDRFSAERTGGSVSTLTIQRTQQEDSAVYLCASSISLSSNQPQHFGDGTRLSIL.

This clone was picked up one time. The CDR3 region is CASSLGSPPYEQYF. The DNA of the CDR3 is TGTGCCAGCAGCTTAGGGTCCCCTCCCTACGAGCAGTACTTC. This chain links TRBV13 with TRBJ2-7; D unclear. Germline values: CDR1 PRHDT, CDR2 FYEKMQ (reference sequence). V was trimmed by 0 bases and J by 2 bases, leaving 8 bases between them. The CDR3 is 14 residues long.